The sequence of this T cell receptor beta chain was determined in a study of T cells in Graves' hyperthyroidism and ophthalmopathy. This clonotype appeared a few times. Its specificity is not known. RNA transcripts were the template for amplifying TCR beta CDR3 regions. HTBI primers were used for first-round RT-PCR of the TCR CDR3. MiXCR, applied by TCRdb to the multiplex PCR reads, yields one record per CDR3 protein. The sample yields 700,000 or so distinct CDR3 sequences, around 15% seen once. The study, taken as a whole, reports: Blood samples included most of the expanded thyroid clonotypes exceeding 0.001.

CDR3 length equals 14 residues. Trimming stripped 2 bases from V and 3 bases from J, with 7 bases between. Per germline, CDR1 LNHDA and CDR2 SQIVND (reference sequence). With a duration under 2 months, the hyperthyroidism was newly diagnosed in patients aged 18 to 65. Exclusions: uncontrolled infection, other autoimmune disease, pregnancy, lactation. The TCR originated in a man aged 18-30 years with Graves' hyperthyroidism. The genes are TRBV19 and TRBJ2-2; possibly TRBD2 for D (6 bases). The sequenced sample consisted of blood. For the CDR3, the DNA is TGTGCCAGTAGTATAACTAGCTACACCGGGGAGCTGTTTTTT. It is translated as CASSITSYTGELFF.